The 31 T cell receptor beta chains below come from one sample, sequenced in a study of patients and donors after allogeneic stem cell transplantation. TCRdb re-called the RT-PCR reads with MiXCR, one entry per CDR3 protein. The data show approximately 60,000 distinct CDR3 sequences, approximately 12% seen once. The source material was blood, either unsorted or a sorted T cell fraction (not recorded which). The receptors here all came from a human donor who was either an allogeneic HSCT recipient or a stem cell or donor lymphocyte infusion donor (not recorded which). It is not recorded whose cells these are; they may come from a transplant donor.

Many counts were recorded for this clonotype. The chain combines TRBV29-1 with TRBJ2-1; D possibly corresponds to TRBD1 (5 bases). V was pared by 6 bases and J by 7 bases, with 10 bases between. Germline V lookup: CDR1 SQVTM, CDR2 ANQGSEA. The CDR3 contains 11 residues. The CDR3 bases are TGCAGCGTCCCCAGGGAAAATGAGCAGTTCTTC. Translated: CSVPRENEQFF.

This chain uses TRBV7-9 with TRBJ1-1; D not certain. V gave up 6 bases and J gave up 3 bases, with 14 bases separating them. Germline V gene data show CDR1 as SEHNR and CDR2 as FQNEAQ (reference sequence). This CDR3 has 14 residues. CDR3: CASSTYGRDTEAFF. In DNA form, the CDR3 reads TGTGCCAGCAGTACGTATGGGAGGGACACTGAAGCTTTCTTT.

This clonotype came up a few times. The chain recombines TRBV3-1 with TRBJ2-1, with D uncertain. Trimming stripped 4 bases from V and 6 bases from J, with 16 bases between. Looked up from germline, CDR1 is LGHDT and CDR2 is YNNKEL (reference sequence). The CDR3 runs to 15 residues. The CDR3 reads CASSRALVWPNEQFF. The CDR3 nucleotides read TGTGCCAGCAGCCGCGCCCTCGTTTGGCCCAATGAGCAGTTCTTC.

V is TRBV7-6 and J is TRBJ2-7, with D perhaps matching TRBD2 (6 bases). Germline V gene sequence: CDR1 SGHVS, CDR2 FNYEAQ. Trimming pared 5 bases from V and 4 bases from J, leaving 24 bases between. CDR3 length equals 17 residues. The CDR3 spells CASSPHTTWRESYEQYF. The CDR3 bases are TGTGCCAGCAGCCCCCACACGACTTGGCGGGAAAGTTACGAGCAGTACTTC.

Only a few counts were recorded for this clonotype. This chain links TRBV6-5 with TRBJ2-1, with D perhaps TRBD1 or TRBD2 (6 bases each). The V and J ends lost 0 bases and 8 bases respectively, with 20 bases between them. The germline V gene has CDR1 MNHEY and CDR2 SVGAGI. The CDR3 runs to 17 residues. The CDR3 region is CASSYSDEGEVGDEQFF. CDR3 DNA sequence: TGTGCCAGCAGTTACTCAGATGAGGGGGAGGTGGGGGATGAGCAGTTCTTC.

The V gene is TRBV10-3, the J gene TRBJ2-3; 13 nucleotides match TRBD2. With 4 bases clipped from V and 1 base from J, the junction kept 11 bases outside the gene matches. Germline lookup yields CDR1 ENHRY and CDR2 SYGVKD. This CDR3 is built from 19 residues. The CDR3 loop reads CAISGPTSGRAGGTDTQYF. As DNA, the CDR3 is TGTGCCATCAGTGGACCTACTAGCGGGAGGGCCGGTGGCACAGATACGCAGTATTTT.

The chain is built from TRBV27 and TRBJ2-5; TRBD1 agrees at 11 bases. V lost 2 bases, J lost 5 bases, and 10 bases stayed unmatched. CDR1 is MNHEY and CDR2 is SMNVEV in the germline V gene (reference sequence). The CDR3 runs 17 residues. CDR3: CASSLSSGQGAWETQYF. The CDR3 region has the DNA TGTGCCAGCAGTTTAAGTAGTGGACAGGGGGCTTGGGAGACCCAGTACTTC.

The chain links TRBV5-1 to TRBJ1-1, with 9 bases aligning to TRBD1. CDR3 size: 15 residues. The V and J ends lost 0 bases and 1 base, in that order; junction bases with no gene match: 1. Germline lookup yields CDR1 SGHRS and CDR2 YFSETQ. This CDR3 reads CASSLADRGNTEAFF. Here the CDR3 DNA reads TGCGCCAGCAGCTTGGCGGACAGGGGGAACACTGAAGCTTTCTTT.

This clonotype has ten or more counts. This chain joins TRBV10-3 and TRBJ1-4, with D perhaps TRBD1 (5 bases). This CDR3 is 15 amino acids long. V shed 0 bases and J shed 0 bases, with 5 bases lying between them. Per germline, CDR1 ENHRY and CDR2 SYGVKD. CDR3 amino acids: CAISESTATNEKLFF. CDR3 DNA: TGTGCCATCAGTGAGTCGACAGCAACTAATGAAAAACTGTTTTTT.

This clonotype was seen repeatedly, ten times or more. V gene TRBV6-5 combines with J gene TRBJ1-1; D unresolved. CDR1 and CDR2 (germline): MNHEY, SVGAGI. Trimming took off 2 bases at V and 5 bases at J, with 18 bases between the two ends. The CDR3 extends over 16 amino acids. The CDR3 coding sequence is TGTGCCAGCAGTTACCTTGGAGGGCGTCGTAGGACTGAAGCTTTCTTT. Translation: CASSYLGGRRRTEAFF.

In the case of this clonotype: With a much larger clone just one base away, this may be a read error. V and J are TRBV6-2 or TRBV6-3 and TRBJ1-5; no definite D call. Germline V gene data show CDR1 as MNHEY and CDR2 as SVGEGT. With 1 base removed from V and 3 bases from J, the gap between germline ends came to 7 bases. This CDR3 has 14 residues. CDR3 bases: TGTGCCAGCAGTTACTTGAGGGACAATCAGCCCCAGCATTTT. This codes for CASSYLRDNQPQHF.

This chain joins TRBV19 and TRBJ2-1; 12 nucleotides line up with TRBD1. Germline V gene data show CDR1 as LNHDA and CDR2 as SQIVND (reference sequence). The CDR3 consists of 16 residues. The ends lost 2 bases at V and 7 bases at J; junction bases unmatched: 6. This CDR3 reads CASSIPGQGAWNEQFF. CDR3 coding DNA: TGTGCCAGTAGTATACCGGGACAGGGGGCTTGGAATGAGCAGTTCTTC.

The chain couples TRBV27 to TRBJ2-1, with TRBD2 matching 15 bases. V lost 5 bases and J lost 4; bases outside the gene matches: 12. Germline CDR1 and CDR2: MNHEY and SMNVEV (reference sequence). This CDR3 has 19 amino acids. The CDR3 DNA reads TGTGCCAGCAGTCAAGGGACTAGCGGGAGGACTCTCCCTTACAATGAGCAGTTCTTC. This gives the protein CASSQGTSGRTLPYNEQFF.

The chain is built from TRBV20-1 and TRBJ1-4; TRBD1 is a possible D gene (6 bases). The V gene's germline CDR1 is DFQATT and CDR2 SNEGSKA (reference sequence). The CDR3 length is 12 residues. Trimming cost V 7 bases and J 6 bases, with 12 bases left between them. This CDR3 reads CSVNRVDEKLFF. The CDR3 DNA is TGCAGTGTGAACAGGGTTGATGAAAAACTGTTTTTT.

This chain uses TRBV12-3 or TRBV12-4 with TRBJ2-1; TRBD2 might be the D (5 bases). The CDR3 has 16 residues. The V end lost 4 bases, the J end lost 4 bases, and 17 bases lay between the germline ends. CDR3 bases: TGTGCCAGCAGTTCGCCCGGGATCTCCTTATACAATGAGCAGTTCTTC. Amino acids: CASSSPGISLYNEQFF.

The genes are TRBV7-6 and TRBJ2-7, with D tentatively TRBD2 (5 bases). V was cut by 1 base and J by 6 bases, with 16 bases left in between. From germline, CDR1 is SGHVS and CDR2 FNYEAQ. The CDR3 runs 15 residues. Here the CDR3 DNA reads TGTGCCAGCAGCTTAGTTGGCGGGTCGGTCGGCGAGCAGTACTTC. Protein product: CASSLVGGSVGEQYF.

J is TRBJ2-1 and V is TRBV9; possible D gene TRBD1, 5 bases. Trimming pared 4 bases from V and 13 bases from J, leaving 15 bases between. Germline lookup yields CDR1 SGDLS and CDR2 YYNGEE. This CDR3 has 12 residues. CDR3 in amino acids: CASSPDVQGQFF. The CDR3, as DNA: TGTGCCAGCAGCCCCGACGTTCAGGGCCAGTTCTTC.

This clonotype has a handful of counts. The chain employs TRBV5-1 and TRBJ2-1; 16 bases agree with TRBD2. After removal of 0 bases from V and 8 bases from J, the junction contained 2 bases not matched to a gene. The CDR3 has 16 amino acids. Germline V gene sequence: CDR1 SGHRS, CDR2 YFSETQ. The CDR3 DNA reads as TGCGCCAGCAGCTTGGCGGGACTAGCGGGAGGGGATGAGCAGTTCTTC. As protein: CASSLAGLAGGDEQFF.

V and J are TRBV5-1 and TRBJ2-5; D remains unclear. Germline assignment: CDR1 SGHRS and CDR2 YFSETQ. The V and J ends lost 0 bases and 0 bases respectively, with 6 bases between them. CDR3 length: 14 amino acids. Here the CDR3 DNA reads TGCGCCAGCAGCTTGGTGGGGAACCAAGAGACCCAGTACTTC. Its protein is CASSLVGNQETQYF.

This clonotype was found many times. The chain employs TRBV12-3 or TRBV12-4 and TRBJ1-2; D gene uncertain. This CDR3 region has 14 residues. V lost 2 bases to trimming and J lost 1 base, with 8 bases between them. The CDR3: CASSLLGNNYGYTF. CDR3 DNA: TGTGCCAGCAGTTTACTCGGGAATAACTATGGCTACACCTTC.

The genes are TRBV7-2 and TRBJ2-3; TRBD1 is a possible D gene (5 bases). The CDR3 loop spans 17 amino acids. The germline gives CDR1 SGHTA, CDR2 FQGNSA. V dropped 6 bases and J dropped 0 bases, with 19 bases sitting between them. CDR3 region: CASSLALWGYSTDTQYF. Here the CDR3 DNA reads TGTGCCAGCAGTCTCGCCCTGTGGGGCTACAGCACAGATACGCAGTATTTT.

The chain has TRBV28 and TRBJ1-1, with a possible D match to TRBD1 (6 bases). Germline V lookup: CDR1 MDHEN, CDR2 SYDVKM. With 4 bases removed from V and 8 bases from J, the gap between germline ends came to 17 bases. The CDR3 is 14 amino acids. In nucleotides, the CDR3 is TGTGCCAGCAGTTCCAGGGGTCCCAGAAGGGAAGCTTTCTTT. This codes for CASSSRGPRREAFF.

This clonotype was seen many times. The V call is TRBV12-3 or TRBV12-4, the J call TRBJ2-3; D unclear. The CDR3 loop spans 12 amino acids. V was shortened by 4 bases and J by 2 bases, with 4 bases between the two germline ends. The CDR3 protein is CASSSNTDTQYF. DNA of the CDR3: TGTGCCAGCAGTTCCAACACAGATACGCAGTATTTT.

In its sample, this clonotype was seen many times. J is TRBJ2-1 and V is TRBV20-1; D is unresolved. CDR3 length: 15 amino acids. Germline CDR1 is DFQATT and CDR2 is SNEGSKA (reference sequence). V lost 0 bases and J lost 4, with 13 bases in between. This chain's CDR3 is CSARDVEVGYNEQFF. For the CDR3, the DNA is TGCAGTGCTAGAGACGTGGAAGTGGGTTACAATGAGCAGTTCTTC.

This clonotype came up a few times. The CDR3 is CASRDNEQFF. CDR3 in DNA: TGTGCCAGCAGAGACAATGAGCAGTTCTTC. The chain recombines TRBV25-1 with TRBJ2-1, with unresolved D. This CDR3 has 10 residues. Germline V lookup: CDR1 MGHDK, CDR2 SYGVNS. Trimming took off 6 bases at V and 5 bases at J, with 2 bases between the two ends.

The chain is built from TRBV15 and TRBJ2-5; D gene unclear. The CDR3 sequence is 15 residues long. V shed 4 bases and J shed 0 bases, with 12 bases lying between them. CDR1 and CDR2 from the germline V gene are LNHNV and YYDKDF (reference sequence). In DNA form, the CDR3 reads TGTGCCACCAGCACCCCCACCCATAACCAAGAGACCCAGTACTTC. It translates to CATSTPTHNQETQYF.

Ten or more counts support this clonotype. The rearrangement links TRBV20-1 to TRBJ1-1; 8 bases fit TRBD1. With 0 bases clipped from V and 4 bases from J, the junction kept 4 bases outside the gene matches. This CDR3 comprises 14 residues. From germline, CDR1 is DFQATT and CDR2 SNEGSKA (reference sequence). This CDR3 reads CSARDWTGSTEAFF. CDR3 bases: TGCAGTGCTAGAGATTGGACAGGGAGCACTGAAGCTTTCTTT.

The chain has TRBV12-3 or TRBV12-4 and TRBJ2-3; no firm D call. V lost 4 bases and J 4 bases, leaving 6 bases between the germline ends. The CDR3 consists of 12 residues. CDR3 residues: CASSSEADTQYF. The CDR3 DNA sequence: TGTGCCAGCAGTTCAGAGGCAGATACGCAGTATTTT.

This chain uses TRBV6-5 with TRBJ2-7, with no clear D. Per germline, CDR1 MNHEY and CDR2 SVGAGI. V shed 5 bases and J shed 1 base, with 15 bases lying between them. CDR3 length: 15 amino acids. For the CDR3, the DNA is TGTGCCAGCAGTGGTGCCGGACGGAGATCCTACGAGCAGTACTTC. Translating it yields CASSGAGRRSYEQYF.

Only a few counts were recorded for this clonotype. This chain uses TRBV5-6 with TRBJ2-7; the match to TRBD1 covers 8 bases. With 5 bases clipped from V and 4 bases from J, the junction kept 8 bases outside the gene matches. The CDR3 spans 14 residues. Germline CDR1 SGHDT, CDR2 YYEEEE. The CDR3 nucleotides are TGTGCCAGCAGTTTTCGGACAGGGTGGTACGAGCAGTACTTC. This sequence encodes CASSFRTGWYEQYF.

The chain is built from TRBV29-1 and TRBJ2-3; the match to TRBD1 covers 7 bases. This CDR3 contains 13 residues. Trimming cost V 7 bases and J 0 bases; bases outside gene matches: 4. Germline-derived CDR1 and CDR2 are SQVTM and ANQGSEA. The CDR3 DNA follows: TGCAGCGCGAACAGGGGAAGCACAGATACGCAGTATTTT. Translation: CSANRGSTDTQYF.